The clone carrying this T cell receptor (beta chain) was recorded at least ten times. The data originate from a study of human T cells and chemical hapten exposure. There are 14 residues in the CDR3. Germline V gives CDR1 MNHNY, CDR2 SVGAGI (reference sequence). V was trimmed by 7 bases and J by 4 bases, leaving 16 bases between them. The library tagged each cDNA molecule with unique molecular identifiers. TCRdb called the reads again in MiXCR, with one record for every CDR3 protein. Of around 120,000 distinct CDR3 sequences listed, around 8.5% are singletons. Someone pulled total RNA out of unfractionated whole blood.

V and J are TRBV6-6 and TRBJ1-1; D is perhaps TRBD1 (6 bases). The specimen was whole blood. This TCR was recovered from a human donor in good health. Some clones in this sample may be carry-over from other donors' samples. The CDR3 protein is CASIPGGGVTEAFF. CDR3 coding DNA: TGTGCCAGCATCCCGGGGGGCGGTGTCACTGAAGCTTTCTTT.